The following is a T cell receptor beta chain sequence with its context. Assay used: immunoSEQ multiplex PCR; TCRdb lists only in-frame clones, some missing. The profile shows fewer than 70,000 clones, about 88% of them singletons. The CDR3 consists of 18 residues. Trimming cost V 3 bases and J 2 bases; bases outside gene matches: 10. Germline CDR1 LGHNA, CDR2 YNFKEQ. These data come from a study of OX40 agonist ivuxolimab in advanced cancers. Study at large: Every patient in dose escalation had hepatocellular carcinoma, melanoma, renal cell or head and neck cancer. At 82.7% male, the cohort had a mean age of roughly 60 years, ranging from roughly 20 to 79. Three individuals attained partial responses, comprising one hepatocellular carcinoma case and two cutaneous melanoma cases.

This clonotype originated in an adult with an advanced solid tumor such as melanoma, head and neck, liver or kidney cancer. V and J are TRBV4-2 and TRBJ2-1, with 10 bases fitting TRBD1. The sample in question was CD4+ or CD8+ T cells sorted from blood, obtained in a trial of the OX40 agonist ivuxolimab. CDR3 loop: CASSQTKGQGPPYNEQFF. The CDR3 region has the DNA TGTGCCAGCAGCCAGACCAAGGGACAGGGGCCCCCCTACAATGAGCAGTTCTTC.